The sequence of this TCR beta chain was determined in a study of blood T cell repertoires in COVID-19. Looking at the study overall: From T cells, B-cell-depleted T cells, or PBMCs came the material, which was cDNA or gDNA.

In the original workflow: Amplifying reference gene primers gave estimates of nucleated cell counts. The assay was immunoSEQ multiplex PCR, and TCRdb's table has in-frame clones only and misses some. V, J and clone size were drawn from that table, and D and trimming were deduced from the DNA. The table has approximately 83,000 clones, about 85% seen once. The CDR3 has 14 residues. Trimming removed 4 bases from V and 0 bases from J, with 7 bases in between. Germline V lookup: CDR1 SGHRS, CDR2 YFSETQ. The J gene is TRBJ1-4, the V gene TRBV5-1; D gene unclear. The TCR comes from a man aged 50 to 59 with acute or convalescent COVID-19. Sequencing was done on a sample of peripheral blood. The chain's CDR3 is CASSIATTNEKLFF. In DNA form, the CDR3 reads TGCGCCAGCAGCATTGCTACAACTAATGAAAAACTGTTTTTT.